The 12 T cell receptor beta chains below all came from one sample that was sequenced in a study of shared clonotypes between healthy human individuals (dated by TCRdb to 2019 to 2021). The library was made by the immunoSEQ multiplex PCR assay. TCRdb obtained this table from immuneACCESS and retained in-frame rearrangements with V and J assigned. These tables miss some clones; where compared with another copy, unresolved V genes account for less than half of the shortfall, and the remainder is unexplained. For this sample the table gives over a million clones, of which roughly 97% were detected only once. The biggest ten clones account for roughly 1.2% of the sample. The source material was naive CD4+ T cells sorted from blood. The cell subset or site label corresponds to: CD45RA+ positively selected. The source of these receptors is a man younger than 40 in good health.

Notes on this clone: A junction end diverges from the germline sequence, so it may reflect a read error. The chain employs TRBV7-9 and TRBJ2-7, with 10 bases matching TRBD2. The CDR3 is 12 residues long. The germline gives CDR1 SEHNR, CDR2 FQNEAQ (reference sequence). CDR3 amino acids: CASSSIAGGRSF. The CDR3 DNA follows: TGTGCCAGCAGCTCGATAGCGGGAGGCCGGAGCTTC.

The rearrangement joins TRBV27 to TRBJ2-7, with D possibly TRBD1 on 6 matching bases. Germline V gene sequence: CDR1 MNHEY, CDR2 SMNVEV (reference sequence). This CDR3 is built from 17 residues. V lost 2 bases, J lost 2 bases, and 19 bases lay in between. In nucleotides, the CDR3 is TGTGCCAGCAGTTTAAAGGCTTCCGGGACATTCCCCTACGAGCAGTACTTC. This gives the protein CASSLKASGTFPYEQYF.

There are many counts of this clone. The genes are TRBV19 and TRBJ1-1; D is unresolved. This CDR3 is 13 amino acids long. The germline V gene has CDR1 LNHDA and CDR2 SQIVND (reference sequence). Trimming removed 4 bases from V and 4 bases from J, with 10 bases in between. The CDR3 protein is CASSSGMATEAFF. The CDR3 coding sequence is TGTGCCAGTAGTAGCGGCATGGCCACTGAAGCTTTCTTT.

V gene TRBV7-2 combines with J gene TRBJ2-6; maybe TRBD1 (5 bases). The CDR3 has 17 amino acids. CDR1 is SGHTA, CDR2 FQGNSA, per germline. V lost 5 bases, J lost 4 bases, and 18 bases lay in between. CDR3 protein: CASSQPQGAQGANVLTF. The CDR3 coding sequence is TGTGCCAGCAGCCAACCCCAAGGGGCCCAGGGGGCCAACGTCCTGACTTTC.

The chain links TRBV15 to TRBJ2-2; D remains unclear. Trimming cost V 0 bases and J 4 bases, with 12 bases left between them. Germline assignment: CDR1 LNHNV and CDR2 YYDKDF (reference sequence). The CDR3 is 16 residues long. The CDR3 spells CATSREGLHSTGELFF. In DNA form, the CDR3 reads TGTGCCACCAGCAGAGAGGGCCTGCACTCCACCGGGGAGCTGTTTTTT.

V gene TRBV7-3 combines with J gene TRBJ2-1; perhaps TRBD1 as D (6 bases). Trimming took 0 bases from V and 6 from J, leaving 6 bases between them. This CDR3 contains 13 residues. Germline V gives CDR1 SGHTA, CDR2 FQGTGA. As DNA, the CDR3 is TGTGCCAGCAGCTTAACGGGGGCCAATGAGCAGTTCTTC. This translates into CASSLTGANEQFF.

The chain links TRBV10-2 to TRBJ2-3; TRBD1 might be the D (5 bases). The V gene's germline CDR1 is WSHSY and CDR2 SAAADI. The CDR3 is 14 amino acids. V was trimmed by 6 bases and J by 0 bases, leaving 10 bases between them. The CDR3 bases are TGCGCCAGCAGGATCAGGGCTAGCACAGATACGCAGTATTTT. This sequence encodes CASRIRASTDTQYF.

V usage is TRBV5-1 and J usage is TRBJ2-2; 7 nucleotides agree with TRBD2. The J segment lost 4 bases and the V segment lost 4 bases, leaving 7 bases of the junction unmatched. Germline CDR1 reads SGHRS; CDR2 reads YFSETQ. This CDR3 is 15 amino acids long. In DNA form, the CDR3 reads TGCGCCAGCAGCGATGCGGGGGTTATCACCGGGGAGCTGTTTTTT. This codes for CASSDAGVITGELFF.

The V and J genes are TRBV19 and TRBJ1-2; D not resolved. Trimming took off 6 bases at V and 4 bases at J, with 12 bases between the two ends. From germline, CDR1 is LNHDA and CDR2 SQIVND (reference sequence). The CDR3 runs 13 residues. CDR3: CASRLGASYGYTF. The CDR3 bases are TGTGCCAGTAGACTCGGAGCCTCCTATGGCTACACCTTC. Complete variable domain (other parts from reference TRBV19 and TRBJ1-2): DGGITQSPKYLFRKEGQNVTLSCEQNLNHDAMYWYRQDPGQGLRLIYYSQIVNDFQKGDIAEGYSVSREKKESFPLTVTSAQKNPTAFYLCASRLGASYGYTFGSGTRLTVV.

V and J are TRBV6-6 and TRBJ1-5; D is unclear. V lost 7 bases to trimming and J lost 3 bases, with 13 bases between them. Germline CDR1 is MNHNY and CDR2 is SVGAGI (reference sequence). This CDR3 spans 14 amino acids. The CDR3 is CASILGIDNQPQHF. Written as DNA, the CDR3 is TGTGCCAGCATACTTGGCATAGACAATCAGCCCCAGCATTTT.

The chain uses TRBV19 and TRBJ1-2; D may be TRBD1 (6 bases). V lost 3 bases and J lost 0, with 17 bases in between. CDR1 and CDR2 (germline): LNHDA, SQIVND (reference sequence). CDR3 length: 17 amino acids. The CDR3 DNA reads TGTGCCAGTAGTATTGCGGGACAATCAAGAACTAACTATGGCTACACCTTC. The encoded protein is CASSIAGQSRTNYGYTF.

This clone was seen only a few times. V gene TRBV7-9 combines with J gene TRBJ1-5; TRBD1 matches 7 bases. The CDR3 extends over 15 amino acids. From germline, CDR1 is SEHNR and CDR2 FQNEAQ (reference sequence). The J segment lost 7 bases and the V segment lost 5 bases, leaving 11 bases of the junction unmatched. CDR3 nucleotides: TGTGCCAGCAGCCCTCGAGGGACAGAGGGCCAGCCCCAGCATTTT. Amino acid sequence: CASSPRGTEGQPQHF.